This T cell receptor (beta chain) is from a study of shared clonotypes between healthy human individuals. Study observations and caveats: Sample collection involved blood only; tissue repertoires are likely different. As a rule, naive subsets had a larger estimated richness than memory subsets.

Repertoires were generated with immunoSEQ multiplex PCR, while TCRdb's copy carries only in-frame clones and drops some. This sample has about 380,000 clones, with roughly 96% found just once. Concerning this clone itself: Its specificity is unknown.

CCR7-negative CD45RA+ TemRA cells were pooled with CD45RO+ cells for CD8 memory. V was pared by 2 bases and J by 6 bases, with 10 bases between. Germline assignment: CDR1 MDHEN and CDR2 SYDVKM. This CDR3 has 13 residues. The receptor was derived from a man aged 25-45 years in good health. The J gene is TRBJ1-2, the V gene TRBV28; no clear D gene. The sequenced sample was memory CD8+ T cells sorted from blood. Subset denoted: CD45RO+ cells pooled with CCR7-negative TemRA cells. CDR3 DNA sequence: TGTGCCAGCAGTTTAGTACCTCGGGATGGCTACACCTTC. Encoded protein: CASSLVPRDGYTF.